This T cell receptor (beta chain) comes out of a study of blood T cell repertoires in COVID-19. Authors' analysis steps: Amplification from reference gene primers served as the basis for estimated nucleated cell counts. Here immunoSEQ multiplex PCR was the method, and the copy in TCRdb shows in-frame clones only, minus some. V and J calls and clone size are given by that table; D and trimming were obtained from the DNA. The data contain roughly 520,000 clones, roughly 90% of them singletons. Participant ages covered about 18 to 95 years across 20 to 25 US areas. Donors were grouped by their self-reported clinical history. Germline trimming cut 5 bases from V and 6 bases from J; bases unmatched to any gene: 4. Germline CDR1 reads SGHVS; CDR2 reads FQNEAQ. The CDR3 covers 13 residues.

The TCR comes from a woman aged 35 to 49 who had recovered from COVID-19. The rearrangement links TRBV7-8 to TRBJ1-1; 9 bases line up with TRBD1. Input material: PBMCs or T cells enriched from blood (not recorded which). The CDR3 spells CASSRDRAPEAFF. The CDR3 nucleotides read TGTGCCAGCAGCCGGGACAGGGCCCCTGAAGCTTTCTTT.